This TCR beta chain was identified in a study of Ad26.COV2.S vaccination and SARS-CoV-2 variants. Study-wide context: Once, or twice with 56 days between doses, Ad26.COV2.S was given intramuscularly.

As to treatment: over 15 received Ad26.COV2.S at low or high dose, single or two shots; a few received placebo; per-sample allocation not given. Each sample was drawn 63 days after the first injection (of vaccine or placebo). Within Boston, the person who donated was an adult of 18-55 years. The assay was immunoSEQ multiplex PCR, and TCRdb's table has in-frame clones only and misses some. The repertoire holds 300,000 to 400,000 clones, with 90% as singletons. Trimming cost V 5 bases and J 3 bases; bases outside gene matches: 3. CDR3 length: 14 amino acids. Germline CDR1 is LGHNT and CDR2 is FRNRAP. The receptor comes from a person between 18 and 60 years old who received the Ad26.COV2.S COVID-19 vaccine or a placebo. This sequence joins TRBV12-5 and TRBJ1-5; TRBD1 agrees at 8 bases. The sequences come from peripheral blood, collected in a trial of Ad26.COV2.S vaccine versus placebo. In DNA, the CDR3 is TGTGCTAGTGGTGTGGACAGGGACAATCAGCCCCAGCATTTT. Its protein is CASGVDRDNQPQHF.